This T cell receptor (beta chain) came from a study of metastatic and nonmetastatic thyroid tumors. Nobody among the patients had been given any treatment before thyroid surgery. TCRdb re-processed the PCR reads through MiXCR. The sample yields around 5,000 clones, 20% to 30% seen once. This clone is large within its sample. This clonotype was obtained from a male donor with papillary thyroid cancer or a benign thyroid nodule (not recorded which). Some clones in this sample may be carry-over from other donors' samples. Sequencing was done on a sample of adjacent normal tissue.

CDR3 in amino acids: CASSPNAGAGDEQYF. The CDR3 region has the DNA TGTGCCAGCAGCCCAAATGCGGGGGCTGGCGACGAGCAGTACTTC. This chain joins TRBV11-3 and TRBJ2-7, with D tentatively TRBD2 (7 bases). Trimming took off 5 bases at V and 5 bases at J, with 19 bases between the two ends. The CDR3 sequence is 15 residues long. Germline CDR1 reads SGHNT; CDR2 reads YENEEA.